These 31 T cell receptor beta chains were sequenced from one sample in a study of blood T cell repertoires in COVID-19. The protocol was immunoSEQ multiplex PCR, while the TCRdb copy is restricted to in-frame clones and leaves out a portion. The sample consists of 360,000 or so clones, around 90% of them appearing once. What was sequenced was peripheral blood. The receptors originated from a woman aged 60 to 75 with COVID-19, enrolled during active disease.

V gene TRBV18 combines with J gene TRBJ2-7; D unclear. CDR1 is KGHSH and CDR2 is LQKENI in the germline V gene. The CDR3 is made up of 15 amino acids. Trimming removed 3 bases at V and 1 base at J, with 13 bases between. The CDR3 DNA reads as TGTGCCAGCTCACCGTCAGACTCCAAATCCTACGAGCAGTACTTC. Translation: CASSPSDSKSYEQYF.

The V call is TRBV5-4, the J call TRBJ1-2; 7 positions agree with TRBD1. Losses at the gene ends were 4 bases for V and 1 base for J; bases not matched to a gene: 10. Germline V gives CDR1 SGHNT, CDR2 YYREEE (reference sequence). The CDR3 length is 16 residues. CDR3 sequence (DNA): TGTGCCAGCAGCGCAGGGCGGACAGGTCTTAACTATGGCTACACCTTC. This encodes CASSAGRTGLNYGYTF.

CDR3 DNA: TGTGCCAGCAGTCGCGGGACAGGGGGCGTCACAGATACGCAGTATTTT. This codes for CASSRGTGGVTDTQYF. The chain carries TRBV6-6 and TRBJ2-3; 12 bases agree with TRBD1. The CDR3 covers 16 residues. CDR1 MNHNY and CDR2 SVGAGI come from the germline V gene (reference sequence). V shed 5 bases and J 2 bases; nucleotides not matched to a gene: 5.

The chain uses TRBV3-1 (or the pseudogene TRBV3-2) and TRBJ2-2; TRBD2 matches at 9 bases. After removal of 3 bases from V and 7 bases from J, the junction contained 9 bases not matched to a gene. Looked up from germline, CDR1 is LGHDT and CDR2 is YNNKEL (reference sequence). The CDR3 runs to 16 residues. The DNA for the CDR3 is TGTGCCAGCAGCCACCCCCGCGGGGGGGCAAACGGGGAGCTGTTTTTT. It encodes CASSHPRGGANGELFF.

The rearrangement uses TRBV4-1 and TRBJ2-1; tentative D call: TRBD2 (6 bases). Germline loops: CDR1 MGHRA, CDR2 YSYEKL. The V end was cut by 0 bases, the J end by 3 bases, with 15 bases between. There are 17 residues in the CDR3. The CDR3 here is CASSQDPGGAGYNEQFF. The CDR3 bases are TGCGCCAGCAGCCAAGATCCAGGAGGGGCCGGCTACAATGAGCAGTTCTTC.

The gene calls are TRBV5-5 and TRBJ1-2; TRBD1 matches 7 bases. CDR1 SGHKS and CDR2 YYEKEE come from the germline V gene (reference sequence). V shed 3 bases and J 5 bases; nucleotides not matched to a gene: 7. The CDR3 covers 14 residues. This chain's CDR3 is CASSSTGMGYGYTF. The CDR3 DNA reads TGTGCCAGCAGCTCGACAGGGATGGGTTATGGCTACACCTTC.

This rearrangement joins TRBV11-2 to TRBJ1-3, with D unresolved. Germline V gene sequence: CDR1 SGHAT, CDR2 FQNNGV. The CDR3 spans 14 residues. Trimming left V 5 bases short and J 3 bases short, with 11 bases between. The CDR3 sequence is CASSRDWYGNTIYF. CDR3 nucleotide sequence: TGTGCCAGCAGCCGCGACTGGTATGGAAACACCATATATTTT.

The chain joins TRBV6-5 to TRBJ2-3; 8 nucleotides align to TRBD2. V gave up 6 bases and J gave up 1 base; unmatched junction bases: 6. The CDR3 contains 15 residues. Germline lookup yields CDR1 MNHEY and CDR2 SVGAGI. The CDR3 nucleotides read TGTGCCAGCAGGGGAAAGACTAGCGGCACAGATACGCAGTATTTT. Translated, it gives CASRGKTSGTDTQYF.

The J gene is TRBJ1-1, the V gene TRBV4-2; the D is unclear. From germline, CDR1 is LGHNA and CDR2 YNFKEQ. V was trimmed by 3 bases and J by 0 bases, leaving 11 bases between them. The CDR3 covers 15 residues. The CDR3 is CASSQPLAVNTEAFF. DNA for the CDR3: TGTGCCAGCAGCCAGCCCCTGGCAGTGAACACTGAAGCTTTCTTT.

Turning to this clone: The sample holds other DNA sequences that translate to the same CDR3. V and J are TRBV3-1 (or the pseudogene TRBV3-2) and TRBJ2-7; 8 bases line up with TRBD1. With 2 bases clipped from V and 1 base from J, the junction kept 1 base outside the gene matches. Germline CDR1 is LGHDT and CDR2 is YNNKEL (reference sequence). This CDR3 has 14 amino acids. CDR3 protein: CASSQWDRSYEQYF. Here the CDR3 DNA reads TGTGCCAGCAGCCAATGGGACAGGTCCTACGAGCAGTACTTC.

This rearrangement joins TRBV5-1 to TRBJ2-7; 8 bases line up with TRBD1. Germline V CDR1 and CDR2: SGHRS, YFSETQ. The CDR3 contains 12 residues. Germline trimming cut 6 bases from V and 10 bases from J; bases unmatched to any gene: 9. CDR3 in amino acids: CASTEDRGLQYF. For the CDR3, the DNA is TGCGCCAGCACCGAAGACAGGGGCCTCCAGTACTTC.

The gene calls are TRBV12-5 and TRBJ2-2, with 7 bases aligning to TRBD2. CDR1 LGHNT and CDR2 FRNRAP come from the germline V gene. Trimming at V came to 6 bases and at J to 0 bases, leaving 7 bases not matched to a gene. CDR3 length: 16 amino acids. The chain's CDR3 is CASGQPSGTNTGELFF. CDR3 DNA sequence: TGTGCTAGTGGGCAACCTAGCGGAACGAACACCGGGGAGCTGTTTTTT. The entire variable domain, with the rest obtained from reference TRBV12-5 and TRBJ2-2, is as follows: DARVTQTPRHKVTEMGQEVTMRCQPILGHNTVFWYRQTMMQGLELLAYFRNRAPLDDSGMPKDRFSAEMPDATLATLKIQPSEPRDSAVYFCASGQPSGTNTGELFFGEGSRLTVL.

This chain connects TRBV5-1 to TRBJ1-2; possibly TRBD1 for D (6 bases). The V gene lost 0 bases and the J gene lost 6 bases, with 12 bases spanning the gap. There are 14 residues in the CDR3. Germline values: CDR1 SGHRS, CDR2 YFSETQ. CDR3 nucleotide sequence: TGCGCCAGCAGCTTGGCCCGGACAGAACATGGCTACACCTTC. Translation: CASSLARTEHGYTF.

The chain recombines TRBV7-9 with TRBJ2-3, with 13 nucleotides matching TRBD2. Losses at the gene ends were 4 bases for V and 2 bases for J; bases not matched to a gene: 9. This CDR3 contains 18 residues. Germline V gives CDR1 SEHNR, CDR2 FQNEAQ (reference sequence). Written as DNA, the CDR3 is TGTGCCAGCAGCTCTACTAGCGGGGGGGCCGCCTTCACAGATACGCAGTATTTT. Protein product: CASSSTSGGAAFTDTQYF. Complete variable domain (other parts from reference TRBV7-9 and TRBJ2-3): DTGVSQNPRHKITKRGQNVTFRCDPISEHNRLYWYRQTLGQGPEFLTYFQNEAQLEKSRLLSDRFSAERPKGSFSTLEIQRTEQGDSAMYLCASSSTSGGAAFTDTQYFGPGTRLTVL.

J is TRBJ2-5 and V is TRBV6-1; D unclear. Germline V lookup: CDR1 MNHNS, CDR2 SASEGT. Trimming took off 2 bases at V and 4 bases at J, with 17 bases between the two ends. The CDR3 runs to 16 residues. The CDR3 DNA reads TGTGCCAGCAGTGAATCTCTTGGTACAGTGGGAGAGACCCAGTACTTC. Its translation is CASSESLGTVGETQYF.

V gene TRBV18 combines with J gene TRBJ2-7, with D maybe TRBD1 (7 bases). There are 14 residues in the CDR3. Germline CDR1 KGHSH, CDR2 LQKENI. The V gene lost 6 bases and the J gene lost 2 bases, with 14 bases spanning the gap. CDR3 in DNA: TGTGCCAGCTCTCCATCAGGGGGGCCCTACGAGCAGTACTTC. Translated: CASSPSGGPYEQYF.

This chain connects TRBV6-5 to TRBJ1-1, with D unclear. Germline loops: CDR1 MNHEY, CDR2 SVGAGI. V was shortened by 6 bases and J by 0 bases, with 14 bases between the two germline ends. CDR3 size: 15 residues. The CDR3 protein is CASSRRALVNTEAFF. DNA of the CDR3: TGTGCCAGCAGCCGGCGGGCCTTGGTGAACACTGAAGCTTTCTTT.

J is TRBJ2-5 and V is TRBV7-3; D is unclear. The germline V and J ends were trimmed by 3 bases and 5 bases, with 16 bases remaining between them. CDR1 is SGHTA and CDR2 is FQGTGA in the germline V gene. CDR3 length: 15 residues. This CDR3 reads CASSFSRLEPETQYF. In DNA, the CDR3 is TGTGCCAGCAGCTTTTCCCGTCTAGAACCGGAGACCCAGTACTTC.

CDR3 protein: CASSFRGTISYEQYF. In DNA, the CDR3 is TGTGCCAGCAGCTTCAGGGGTACAATCTCCTACGAGCAGTACTTC. The rearrangement uses TRBV5-6 and TRBJ2-7, with TRBD1 as a possible D gene (6 bases). Looked up from germline, CDR1 is SGHDT and CDR2 is YYEEEE. V was trimmed by 2 bases and J by 0 bases, leaving 12 bases between them. The CDR3 consists of 15 residues.

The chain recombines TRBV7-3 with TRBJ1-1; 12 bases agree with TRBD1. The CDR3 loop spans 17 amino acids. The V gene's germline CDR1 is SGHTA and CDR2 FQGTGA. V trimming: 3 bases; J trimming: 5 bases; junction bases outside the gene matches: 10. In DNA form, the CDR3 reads TGTGCCAGCAGCTTCGTCCCGGGACAGGGGGCTAGGACTGAAGCTTTCTTT. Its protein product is CASSFVPGQGARTEAFF.

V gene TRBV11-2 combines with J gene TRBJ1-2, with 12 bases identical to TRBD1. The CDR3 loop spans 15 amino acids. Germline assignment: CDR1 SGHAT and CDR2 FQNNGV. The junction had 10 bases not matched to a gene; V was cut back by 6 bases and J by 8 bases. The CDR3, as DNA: TGTGCCAGCAGAGAGACAGGGACAGGGGGCGGCGGCTACACCTTC. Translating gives CASRETGTGGGGYTF.

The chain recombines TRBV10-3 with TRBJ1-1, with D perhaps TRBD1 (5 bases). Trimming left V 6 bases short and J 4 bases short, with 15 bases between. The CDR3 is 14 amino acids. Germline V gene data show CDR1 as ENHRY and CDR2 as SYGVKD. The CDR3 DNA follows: TGTGCCATCAGGGAAACCAGGGAGGGCACTGAAGCTTTCTTT. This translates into CAIRETREGTEAFF.

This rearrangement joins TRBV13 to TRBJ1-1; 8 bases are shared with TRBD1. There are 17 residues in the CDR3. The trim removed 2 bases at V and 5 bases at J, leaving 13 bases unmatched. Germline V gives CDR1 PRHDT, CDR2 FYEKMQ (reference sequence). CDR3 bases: TGTGCCAGCAGCTTATTAACAGGGGGTTACGCTAGAACTGAAGCTTTCTTT. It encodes CASSLLTGGYARTEAFF.

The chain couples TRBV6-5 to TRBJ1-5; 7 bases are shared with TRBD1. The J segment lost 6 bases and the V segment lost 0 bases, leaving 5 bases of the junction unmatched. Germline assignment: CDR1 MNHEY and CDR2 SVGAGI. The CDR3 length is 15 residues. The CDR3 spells CASSYSTQGSQPQHF. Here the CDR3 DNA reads TGTGCCAGCAGTTACTCGACACAGGGGAGTCAGCCCCAGCATTTT.

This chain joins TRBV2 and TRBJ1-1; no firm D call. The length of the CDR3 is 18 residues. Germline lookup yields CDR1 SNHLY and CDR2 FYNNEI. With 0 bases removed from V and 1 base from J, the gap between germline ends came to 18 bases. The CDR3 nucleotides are TGTGCCAGCAGTGAAGCAAGTAGTGGAAACGAGGGGAACACTGAAGCTTTCTTT. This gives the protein CASSEASSGNEGNTEAFF.

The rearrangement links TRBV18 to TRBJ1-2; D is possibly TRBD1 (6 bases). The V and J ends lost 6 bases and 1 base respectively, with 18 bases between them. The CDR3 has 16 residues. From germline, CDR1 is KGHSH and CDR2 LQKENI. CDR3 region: CASSVLSGDVNYGYTF. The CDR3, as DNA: TGTGCCAGCTCCGTTTTGTCAGGGGACGTTAACTATGGCTACACCTTC.

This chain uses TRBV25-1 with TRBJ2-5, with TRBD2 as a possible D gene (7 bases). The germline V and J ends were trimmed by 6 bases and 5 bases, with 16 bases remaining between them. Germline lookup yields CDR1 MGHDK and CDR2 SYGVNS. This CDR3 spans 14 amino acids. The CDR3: CASRGGGRGETQYF. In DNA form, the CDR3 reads TGTGCCAGCAGAGGGGGGGGCCGAGGGGAGACCCAGTACTTC.

CDR3 in amino acids: CASSIRGSGNTIYF. CDR3 nucleotides: TGTGCCAGTTCTATACGAGGCTCTGGAAACACCATATATTTT. V and J are TRBV6-6 and TRBJ1-3; D call uncertain. The CDR3 consists of 14 residues. Germline values: CDR1 MNHNY, CDR2 SVGAGI (reference sequence). V lost 9 bases, J lost 0 bases, and 12 bases lay in between.

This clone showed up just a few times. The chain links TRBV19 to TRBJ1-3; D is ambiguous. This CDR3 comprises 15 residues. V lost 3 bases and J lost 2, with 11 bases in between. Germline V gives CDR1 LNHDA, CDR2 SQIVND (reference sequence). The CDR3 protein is CASSMRKIAGNTIYF. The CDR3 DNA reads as TGTGCCAGTAGTATGCGCAAAATTGCTGGAAACACCATATATTTT.

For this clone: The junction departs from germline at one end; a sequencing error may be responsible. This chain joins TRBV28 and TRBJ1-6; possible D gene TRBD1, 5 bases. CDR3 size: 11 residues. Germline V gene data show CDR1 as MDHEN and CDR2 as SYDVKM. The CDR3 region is CGSAGDSPLHF. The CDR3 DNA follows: TGCGGGTCAGCGGGGGATTCACCCCTCCACTTT.

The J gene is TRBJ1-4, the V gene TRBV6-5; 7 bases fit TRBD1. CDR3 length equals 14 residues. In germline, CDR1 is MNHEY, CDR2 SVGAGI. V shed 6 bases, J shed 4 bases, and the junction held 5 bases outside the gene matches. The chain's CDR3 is CASRNRGYNEKLFF. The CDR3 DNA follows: TGTGCCAGCAGGAACAGGGGTTATAATGAAAAACTGTTTTTT.